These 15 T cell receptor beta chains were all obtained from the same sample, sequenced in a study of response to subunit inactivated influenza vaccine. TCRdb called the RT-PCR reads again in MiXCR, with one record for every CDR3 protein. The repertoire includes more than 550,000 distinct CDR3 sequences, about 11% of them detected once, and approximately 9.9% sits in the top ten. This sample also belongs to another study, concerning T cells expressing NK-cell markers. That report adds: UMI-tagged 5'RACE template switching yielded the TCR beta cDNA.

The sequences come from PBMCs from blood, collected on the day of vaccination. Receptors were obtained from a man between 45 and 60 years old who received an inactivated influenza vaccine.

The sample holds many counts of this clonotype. The DNA for the CDR3 is TGCGCCAGCAGCTCAGGACTAGCGGCCTCGAACACCGGGGAGCTGTTTTTT. Its translation: CASSSGLAASNTGELFF. The chain has TRBV5-1 and TRBJ2-2, with 10 bases identical to TRBD2. CDR1 SGHRS and CDR2 YFSETQ come from the germline V gene. This CDR3 is built from 17 residues. V was pared by 3 bases and J by 0 bases, with 5 bases of the junction left unmatched.

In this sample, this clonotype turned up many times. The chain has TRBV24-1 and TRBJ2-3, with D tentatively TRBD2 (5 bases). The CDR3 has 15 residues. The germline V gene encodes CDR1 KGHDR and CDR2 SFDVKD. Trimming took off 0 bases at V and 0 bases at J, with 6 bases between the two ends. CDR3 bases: TGTGCCACCAGTGATTTGCGCGGGAGCACAGATACGCAGTATTTT. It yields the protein CATSDLRGSTDTQYF.

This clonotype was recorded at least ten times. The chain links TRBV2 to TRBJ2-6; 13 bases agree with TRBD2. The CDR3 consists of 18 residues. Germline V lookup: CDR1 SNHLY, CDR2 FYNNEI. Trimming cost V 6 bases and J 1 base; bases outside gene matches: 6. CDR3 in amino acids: CASRGLAGVLSGANVLTF. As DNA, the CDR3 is TGTGCCAGCAGAGGACTAGCGGGAGTTTTATCTGGGGCCAACGTCCTGACTTTC.

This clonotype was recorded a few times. CDR3 protein: CASSQDLENEQFF. The CDR3 nucleotides read TGTGCCAGCAGCCAAGATCTCGAGAATGAGCAGTTCTTC. The chain recombines TRBV4-2 with TRBJ2-1; D remains ambiguous. CDR1 and CDR2 (germline): LGHNA, YNFKEQ. Trimming stripped 0 bases from V and 7 bases from J, with 7 bases between. The CDR3 covers 13 residues.

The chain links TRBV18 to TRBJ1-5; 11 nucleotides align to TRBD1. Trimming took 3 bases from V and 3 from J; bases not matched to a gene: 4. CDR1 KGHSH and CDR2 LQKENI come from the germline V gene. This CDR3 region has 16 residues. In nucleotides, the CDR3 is TGTGCCAGCTCACCCCCGGGACAGGGGGACAATCAGCCCCAGCATTTT. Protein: CASSPPGQGDNQPQHF.

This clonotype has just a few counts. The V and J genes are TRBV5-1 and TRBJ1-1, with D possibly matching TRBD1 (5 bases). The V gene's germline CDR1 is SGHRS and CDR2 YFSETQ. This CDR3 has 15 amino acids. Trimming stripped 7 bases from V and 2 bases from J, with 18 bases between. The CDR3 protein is CASHETDRINTEAFF. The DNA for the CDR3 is TGCGCCAGCCATGAGACAGATCGAATTAACACTGAAGCTTTCTTT.

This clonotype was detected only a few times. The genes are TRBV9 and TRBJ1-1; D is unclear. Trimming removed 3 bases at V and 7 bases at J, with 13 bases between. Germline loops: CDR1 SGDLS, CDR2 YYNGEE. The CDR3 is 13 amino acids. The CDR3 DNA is TGTGCCAGCAGCGGATACCTGGGAAGTGAAGCTTTCTTT. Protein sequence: CASSGYLGSEAFF.

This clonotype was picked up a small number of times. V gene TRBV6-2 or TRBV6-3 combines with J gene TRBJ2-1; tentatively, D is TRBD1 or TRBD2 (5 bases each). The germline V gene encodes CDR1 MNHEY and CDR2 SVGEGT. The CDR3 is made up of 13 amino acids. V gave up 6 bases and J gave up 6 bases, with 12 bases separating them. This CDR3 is CASRYTGGNEQFF. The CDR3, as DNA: TGTGCCAGCAGGTACACTGGGGGCAATGAGCAGTTCTTC.

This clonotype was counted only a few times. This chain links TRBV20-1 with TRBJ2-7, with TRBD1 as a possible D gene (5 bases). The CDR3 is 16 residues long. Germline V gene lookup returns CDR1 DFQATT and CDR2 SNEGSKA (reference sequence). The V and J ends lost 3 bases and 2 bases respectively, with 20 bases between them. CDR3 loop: CSASNTVVGRAYEQYF. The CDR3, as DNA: TGCAGTGCTAGTAATACAGTGGTAGGCAGGGCCTACGAGCAGTACTTC.

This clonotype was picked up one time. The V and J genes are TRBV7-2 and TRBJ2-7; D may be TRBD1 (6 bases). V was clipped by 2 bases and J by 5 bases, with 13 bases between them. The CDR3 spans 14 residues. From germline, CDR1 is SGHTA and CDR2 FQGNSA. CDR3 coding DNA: TGTGCCAGCAGCTTAATTCAACAGGGACACGAGCAGTACTTC. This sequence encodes CASSLIQQGHEQYF. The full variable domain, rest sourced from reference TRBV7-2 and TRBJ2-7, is GAGVSQSPSNKVTEKGKDVELRCDPISGHTALYWYRQSLGQGLEFLIYFQGNSAPDKSGLPSDRFSAERTGGSVSTLTIQRTQQEDSAVYLCASSLIQQGHEQYFGPGTRLTVT.

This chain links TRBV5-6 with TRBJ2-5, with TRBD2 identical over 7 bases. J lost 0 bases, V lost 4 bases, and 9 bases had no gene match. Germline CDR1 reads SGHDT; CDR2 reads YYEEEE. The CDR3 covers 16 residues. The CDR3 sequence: CASSPLPGLDQETQYF. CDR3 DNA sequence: TGTGCCAGCAGCCCCCTCCCCGGACTAGACCAAGAGACCCAGTACTTC.

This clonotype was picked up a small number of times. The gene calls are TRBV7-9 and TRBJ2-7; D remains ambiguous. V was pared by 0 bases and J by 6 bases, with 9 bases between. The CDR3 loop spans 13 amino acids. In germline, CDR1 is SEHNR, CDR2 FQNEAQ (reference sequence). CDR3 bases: TGTGCCAGCAGCTTAGCGAGGTCAATCGAGCAGTACTTC. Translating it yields CASSLARSIEQYF.

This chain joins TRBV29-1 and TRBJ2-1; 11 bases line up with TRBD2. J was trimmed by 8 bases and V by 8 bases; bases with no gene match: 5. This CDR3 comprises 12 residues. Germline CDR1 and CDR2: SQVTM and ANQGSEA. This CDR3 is CSTRLAGYEQFF. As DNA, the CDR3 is TGCAGCACCCGACTAGCGGGGTATGAGCAGTTCTTC.

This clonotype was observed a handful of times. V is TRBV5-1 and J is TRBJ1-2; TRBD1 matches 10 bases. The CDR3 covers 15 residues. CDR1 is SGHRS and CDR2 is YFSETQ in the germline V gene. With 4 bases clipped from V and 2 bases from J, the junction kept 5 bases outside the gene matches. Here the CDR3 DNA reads TGCGCCAGCAGCCCGGGACAGGGGAGGAACTATGGCTACACCTTC. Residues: CASSPGQGRNYGYTF.

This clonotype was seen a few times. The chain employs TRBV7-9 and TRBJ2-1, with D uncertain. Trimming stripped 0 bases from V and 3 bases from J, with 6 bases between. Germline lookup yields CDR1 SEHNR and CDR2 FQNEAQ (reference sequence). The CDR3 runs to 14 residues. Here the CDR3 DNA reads TGTGCCAGCAGCTTAGCCCAGTTCTACAATGAGCAGTTCTTC. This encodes CASSLAQFYNEQFF.